The 10 T cell receptor beta chains below were found in one sample sequenced in a study of metastatic and nonmetastatic thyroid tumors. Among the patients, none had received any treatment before thyroid surgery. TCRdb re-called the PCR reads through MiXCR. The sample carries tens of thousands of clones, around 26% recorded once. The specimen was blood. The receptor set was obtained from a male donor with papillary thyroid cancer or a benign thyroid nodule (not recorded which). Some clones in this sample may be carry-over from other donors' samples.

The rearrangement joins TRBV12-3 or TRBV12-4 to TRBJ2-7, with 9 bases fitting TRBD1. Trimming removed 4 bases from V and 12 bases from J; junction bases left unmatched: 13. The CDR3 length is 14 residues. CDR3 DNA sequence: TGTGCCAGCAGTTCAACAGGGGGCGCTTCTCCCGGGTACTTC. It is translated as CASSSTGGASPGYF.

This clone appeared a few times. The chain is built from TRBV6-2 or TRBV6-3 and TRBJ2-3, with D possibly matching TRBD2 (6 bases). The CDR3 is 14 residues long. Germline V gene data show CDR1 as MNHEY and CDR2 as SVGEGT. With 7 bases removed from V and 5 bases from J, the gap between germline ends came to 16 bases. This CDR3 reads CASTIRAGLDTQYF. CDR3 nucleotide sequence: TGTGCCAGCACAATTCGTGCGGGGTTAGATACGCAGTATTTT.

This clone has only one observation. Its ends do not fully match the called genes, so a read error is possible. J is TRBJ2-5 and V is TRBV25-1, with TRBD1 matching 7 bases. Per the germline V gene, CDR1 is MGHDK and CDR2 is SYGVNS. This CDR3 contains 14 residues. The CDR3 reads CASSEDRSQDTQYF. The CDR3 DNA reads as TGTGCCAGCAGTGAGGACAGGAGCCAAGATACCCAGTACTTC.

The rearrangement joins TRBV4-2 to TRBJ1-2; D might be TRBD1 (5 bases). Germline assignment: CDR1 LGHNA and CDR2 YNFKEQ. CDR3 size: 14 residues. V shed 4 bases and J shed 6 bases, with 15 bases lying between them. The CDR3 DNA follows: TGTGCCAGCAGCCGCACCGACAGAGACGATGGCTACACCTTC. Residues: CASSRTDRDDGYTF.

The J gene is TRBJ2-1, the V gene TRBV11-3, with 7 bases lining up with TRBD2. V lost 8 bases and J lost 9; bases outside the gene matches: 10. CDR1 and CDR2 from the germline V gene are SGHNT and YENEEA. This CDR3 contains 13 residues. The CDR3 DNA is TGTGCCAGCGGTTCTAGCGGACTAGGTGAGCAGTTCTTC. This codes for CASGSSGLGEQFF.

This clone was found a few times. One junction end disagrees with the germline gene, perhaps due to a read error. The rearrangement joins TRBV28 to TRBJ2-7, with a tentative D call TRBD1 (5 bases). The CDR3 has 16 amino acids. The germline V gene encodes CDR1 MDHEN and CDR2 SYDVKM. The CDR3 loop is CASRPSLGARSYDQYF. The CDR3 bases are TGTGCCAGCAGACCCTCTTTAGGGGCGCGATCCTACGATCAGTACTTC.

This clone qualifies as medium-sized. This chain joins TRBV11-2 and TRBJ2-7, with D possibly being TRBD2 (6 bases). Germline V CDR1 and CDR2: SGHAT, FQNNGV. The CDR3 runs to 16 residues. Trimming took 5 bases from V and 4 from J, leaving 21 bases between them. CDR3 loop: CASSPWEPGLRYEQYF. The CDR3 DNA is TGTGCCAGCAGCCCATGGGAACCGGGACTTCGTTACGAGCAGTACTTC.

About this clone: No conserved phenylalanine or tryptophan is present at the end of the CDR3, so a read error is the likely explanation. The rearrangement links TRBV9 to TRBJ2-6; D gene ambiguous. CDR3 length equals 16 residues. From germline, CDR1 is SGDLS and CDR2 YYNGEE. The CDR3 coding sequence is TGTGACAGCAGATCGGACGGACGCGCTGGGGCCAACGTCCTGACTTAC. It yields the protein CDSRSDGRAGANVLTY.

The table lists this clone with a few counts. This CDR3 is CASRGDRYYGYTF. As DNA, the CDR3 is TGTGCCAGCAGGGGGGACAGGTACTATGGCTACACCTTC. The V gene is TRBV6-2 or TRBV6-3, the J gene TRBJ1-2; 8 bases align to TRBD1. The CDR3 has 13 amino acids. Losses at the gene ends were 6 bases for V and 3 bases for J; bases not matched to a gene: 3. Germline V gene sequence: CDR1 MNHEY, CDR2 SVGEGT.

By frequency in the sample, this clone is medium-sized. The chain combines TRBV20-1 with TRBJ2-7; possibly TRBD1 for D (5 bases). The CDR3 is 14 amino acids. Germline V gene sequence: CDR1 DFQATT, CDR2 SNEGSKA (reference sequence). V was trimmed by 2 bases and J by 3 bases, leaving 14 bases between them. The CDR3 region is CSARSRESFYEQYF. The CDR3 nucleotides are TGCAGTGCTAGAAGCAGGGAATCTTTCTACGAGCAGTACTTC.